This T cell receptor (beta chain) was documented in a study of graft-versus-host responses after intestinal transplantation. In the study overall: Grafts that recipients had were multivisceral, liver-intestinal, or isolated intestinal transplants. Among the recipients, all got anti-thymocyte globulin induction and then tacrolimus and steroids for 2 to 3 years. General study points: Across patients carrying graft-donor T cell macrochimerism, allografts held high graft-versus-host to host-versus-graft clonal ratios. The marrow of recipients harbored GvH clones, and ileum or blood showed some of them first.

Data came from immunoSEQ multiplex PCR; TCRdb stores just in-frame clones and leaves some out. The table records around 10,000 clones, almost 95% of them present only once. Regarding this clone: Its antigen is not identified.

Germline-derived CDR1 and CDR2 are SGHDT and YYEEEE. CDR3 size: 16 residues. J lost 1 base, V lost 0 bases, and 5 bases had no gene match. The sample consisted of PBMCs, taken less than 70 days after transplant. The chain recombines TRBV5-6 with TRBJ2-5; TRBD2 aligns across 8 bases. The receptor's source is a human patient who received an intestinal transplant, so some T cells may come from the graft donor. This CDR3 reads CASSLVDREGQETQYF. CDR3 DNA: TGTGCCAGCAGCTTGGTAGATCGGGAGGGCCAAGAGACCCAGTACTTC.